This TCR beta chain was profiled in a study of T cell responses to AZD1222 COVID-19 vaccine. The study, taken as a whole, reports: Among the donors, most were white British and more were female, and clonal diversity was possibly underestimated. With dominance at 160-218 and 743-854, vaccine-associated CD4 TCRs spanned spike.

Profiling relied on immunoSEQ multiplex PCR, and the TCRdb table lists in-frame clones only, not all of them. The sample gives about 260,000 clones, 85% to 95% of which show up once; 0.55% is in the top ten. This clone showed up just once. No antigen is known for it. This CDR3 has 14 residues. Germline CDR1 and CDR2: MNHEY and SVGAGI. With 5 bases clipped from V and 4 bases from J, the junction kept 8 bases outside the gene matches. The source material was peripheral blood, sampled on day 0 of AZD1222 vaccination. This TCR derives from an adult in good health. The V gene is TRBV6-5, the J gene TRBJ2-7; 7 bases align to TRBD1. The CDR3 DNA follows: TGTGCCAGCAGTCGAACAGGGGAAGTTTACGAGCAGTACTTC. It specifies CASSRTGEVYEQYF.